A selection of T cell receptor beta chains follows, all from one sample in a study of blood T cell repertoires in COVID-19. The repertoire was sequenced with immunoSEQ multiplex PCR; TCRdb's copy has only in-frame clones and lacks some. The table records 26,000 or so clones, about 83% of them present only once. The sequenced sample was peripheral blood. These receptors were obtained from a human donor in a cohort sampled during active COVID-19. CDR3s include the opening cysteine and the closing phenylalanine or tryptophan.

v_call	j_call	cdr3_aa
TRBV4-1	TRBJ2-2	CASSRTGGFTGELFF
TRBV4-3	TRBJ2-1	CASSPGQALSSYNEQFF
TRBV27	TRBJ2-1	CASSFREHNEQFF
TRBV6-6	TRBJ2-7	CASSQSGTGAEQYF
TRBV7-2	TRBJ2-7	CASSLATGNYEQYF
TRBV12-5	TRBJ2-1	CASGLVAEQFF
TRBV6-5	TRBJ2-1	CASSQRESYNEQFF
TRBV11-3	TRBJ2-2	CASSLGRGGELFF
TRBV14	TRBJ2-7	CASSRPGQEYEQYF
TRBV27	TRBJ1-2	CASSYRRQGLGYTF
TRBV7-7	TRBJ2-5	CASSLGLAGGEETQYF
TRBV5-1	TRBJ2-2	CASSLLAGVKDGELFF
TRBV19	TRBJ1-5	CASTLAGQGAAGYSNQPQHF
TRBV29-1	TRBJ2-1	CSGGTSVGNEQFF
TRBV7-9	TRBJ2-1	CASSLAGGPYNEQFF
TRBV6-5	TRBJ1-1	CASSTTGPEAFF
TRBV3-1/TRBV3-2	TRBJ1-1	CASSQTTGTLAFF
TRBV5-1	TRBJ2-6	CASSLDRLDSGANVLTF
TRBV12-3/TRBV12-4	TRBJ2-5	CASTPGNQETQYF
TRBV27	TRBJ1-2	CASTTLDRRSNGYTF
TRBV5-8	TRBJ2-1	CASSSAGQGNNEQFF
TRBV18	TRBJ2-1	CASSPLAVESYNEQFF
TRBV19	TRBJ1-2	CASSRAGTGYYGYTF
TRBV21-1	TRBJ1-4	CASSKALSLGRREKLFF
TRBV10-3	TRBJ1-4	CAISEGTGGGSANEKLFF
TRBV5-1	TRBJ2-1	CASSFTSGVSYNEQFF
TRBV5-1	TRBJ2-2	CASSIGTGNTGELFF
TRBV28	TRBJ1-2	CASSFRGYGYTF
TRBV2	TRBJ2-3	CASSEGLAPWDTQYF
TRBV4-1	TRBJ1-4	CASSPWGVEEKLFF
TRBV7-7	TRBJ2-1	CASSPQQGTTDEQFF
TRBV7-9	TRBJ2-7	CASRRGGHGPYEQYF
TRBV19	TRBJ1-4	CASIGRTGLGKLFF
TRBV19	TRBJ1-1	CASRDRMNTEAFF
TRBV10-3	TRBJ2-5	CAISEEGTSRDQETQYF
TRBV7-6	TRBJ2-2	CASSQTGAPPGELFF
TRBV2	TRBJ1-5	CASSGGQQPQHF
TRBV10-1	TRBJ2-3	CASSEAGDRSGTQYF
TRBV7-2	TRBJ2-7	CASSARSGGHEQYF
TRBV5-1	TRBJ2-7	CASSFTSGPYEQYF
TRBV10-3	TRBJ2-4	CAIAGGLENIQYF
TRBV7-6	TRBJ2-1	CASSPHQQQGKQFF
TRBV18	TRBJ2-1	CASSPEQGAANEQFF
TRBV10-3	TRBJ1-2	CAISEATGAGGYTF
TRBV5-1	TRBJ1-4	CASSLEDREKLFF
TRBV12-3/TRBV12-4	TRBJ2-5	CASSADSGRVDF
TRBV6-4	TRBJ1-3	CASSDSGEDSSGNTIYF
TRBV29-1	TRBJ2-2	CSVGVRGPNTGELFF
TRBV19	TRBJ2-7	CASSIGGQYEQYF
TRBV10-3	TRBJ1-6	CAISAKAASSNSPLHF
TRBV9	TRBJ2-5	CASSVGFGGQGVPETQYF
TRBV27	TRBJ2-1	CASSILAPSYNEQFF
TRBV18	TRBJ1-6	CASSPQGTVHYNSPLHF